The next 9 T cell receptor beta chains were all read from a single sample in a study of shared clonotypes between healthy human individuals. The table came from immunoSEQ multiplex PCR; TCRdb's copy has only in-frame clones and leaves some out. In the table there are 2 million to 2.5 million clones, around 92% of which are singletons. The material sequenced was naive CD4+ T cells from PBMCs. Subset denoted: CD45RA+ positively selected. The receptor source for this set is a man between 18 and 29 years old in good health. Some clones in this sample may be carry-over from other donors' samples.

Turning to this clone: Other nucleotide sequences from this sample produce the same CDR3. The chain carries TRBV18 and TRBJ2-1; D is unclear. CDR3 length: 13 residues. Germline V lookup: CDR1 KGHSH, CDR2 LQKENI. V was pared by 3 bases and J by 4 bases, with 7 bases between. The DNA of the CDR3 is TGTGCCAGCTCACCGGGCCGATACAATGAGCAGTTCTTC. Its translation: CASSPGRYNEQFF.

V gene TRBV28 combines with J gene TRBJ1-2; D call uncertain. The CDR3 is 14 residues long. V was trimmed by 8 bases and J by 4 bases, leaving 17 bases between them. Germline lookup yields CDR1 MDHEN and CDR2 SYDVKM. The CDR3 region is CASGSVLSGYGYTF. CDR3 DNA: TGTGCCAGCGGATCAGTGTTATCGGGCTATGGCTACACCTTC.

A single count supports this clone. The CDR3 nucleotides are TGTGCCAGCAGTTTAGCCAGCATGGGTAATCAGCCCCAGCATTTT. Translating it yields CASSLASMGNQPQHF. The chain combines TRBV27 with TRBJ1-5; D unresolved. Trimming took 2 bases from V and 4 from J, leaving 12 bases between them. The CDR3 covers 15 residues. From germline, CDR1 is MNHEY and CDR2 SMNVEV (reference sequence).

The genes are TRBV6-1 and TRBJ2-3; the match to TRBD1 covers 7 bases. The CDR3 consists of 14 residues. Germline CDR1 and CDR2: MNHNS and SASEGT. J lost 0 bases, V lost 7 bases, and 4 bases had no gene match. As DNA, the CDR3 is TGTGCCAGCAAAAACAGGGGTAGCACAGATACGCAGTATTTT. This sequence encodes CASKNRGSTDTQYF.

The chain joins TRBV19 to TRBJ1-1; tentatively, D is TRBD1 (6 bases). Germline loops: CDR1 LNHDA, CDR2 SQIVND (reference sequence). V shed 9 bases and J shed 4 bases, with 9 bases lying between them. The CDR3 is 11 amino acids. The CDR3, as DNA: TGTGCCAGCGGGGGGCTCACTGAAGCTTTCTTT. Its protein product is CASGGLTEAFF.

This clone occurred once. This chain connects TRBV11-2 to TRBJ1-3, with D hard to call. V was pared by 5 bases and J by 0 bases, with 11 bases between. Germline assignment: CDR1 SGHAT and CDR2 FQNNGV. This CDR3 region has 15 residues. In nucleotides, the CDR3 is TGTGCCAGCAGCCACTTCCGGGACTCTGGAAACACCATATATTTT. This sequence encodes CASSHFRDSGNTIYF.

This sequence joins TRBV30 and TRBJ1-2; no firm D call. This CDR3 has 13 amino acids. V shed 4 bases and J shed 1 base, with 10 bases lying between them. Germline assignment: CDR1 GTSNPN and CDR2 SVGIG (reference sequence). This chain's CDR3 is CAWKLDVNYGYTF. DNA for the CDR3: TGTGCCTGGAAACTGGACGTTAACTATGGCTACACCTTC.

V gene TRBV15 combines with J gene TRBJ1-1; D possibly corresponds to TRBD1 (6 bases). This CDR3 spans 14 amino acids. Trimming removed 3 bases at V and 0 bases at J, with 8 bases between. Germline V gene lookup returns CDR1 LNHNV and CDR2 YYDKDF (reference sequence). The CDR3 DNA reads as TGTGCCACCAGCAGGGGACATCTGAACACTGAAGCTTTCTTT. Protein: CATSRGHLNTEAFF.

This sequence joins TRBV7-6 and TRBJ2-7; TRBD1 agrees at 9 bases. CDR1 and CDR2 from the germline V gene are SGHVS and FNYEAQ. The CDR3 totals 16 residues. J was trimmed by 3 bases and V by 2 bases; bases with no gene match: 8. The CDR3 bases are TGTGCCAGCAGCTTACAGACGGGACAGGGACTCTACGAGCAGTACTTC. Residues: CASSLQTGQGLYEQYF.